The table lists the clone carrying this TCR beta chain with a few counts. Its matching antigen is unknown. This entry belongs to a study of blood T cells in healthy people across ages. Overall study results and limits: A greater number of naive CD4+ cells and higher diversity distinguished long-lived donors from aged donors.

This CDR3 is built from 14 residues. The V and J ends lost 2 bases and 9 bases, in that order; junction bases with no gene match: 4. Germline V CDR1 and CDR2: DFQATT, SNEGSKA (reference sequence). A sample-barcoded 5' primer and a J-beta primer mix were used in a second PCR of roughly 7 to 11 cycles. One entry per CDR3 protein results from TCRdb running MiXCR on the 5' RACE reads. Here the sample spans about 1.4 million distinct CDR3 sequences, 59% being singletons. This rearrangement joins TRBV20-1 to TRBJ2-3, with 14 bases aligning to TRBD2. The source is a man between 18 and 29 years old in good health. Sequencing used blood. DNA for the CDR3: TGCAGTGCTAGACCGGGACTAGCGGGAGTAACGCAGTATTTT. Amino acid sequence: CSARPGLAGVTQYF.